This T cell receptor beta chain was captured in a study of blood T cell repertoires in COVID-19. Study information: Nucleic acid was either cDNA or gDNA, and it came from T cells, B-cell-depleted T cells, or PBMCs.

CDR1 and CDR2 from the germline V gene are SGHKS and YYEKEE (reference sequence). The CDR3 covers 16 residues. V was cut by 4 bases and J by 0 bases, with 14 bases left in between. Libraries were prepared by immunoSEQ multiplex PCR; TCRdb keeps only in-frame clonotypes and omits some of them. The sample includes 100,000 to 150,000 clones, 55% to 70% of them seen just once. Material for sequencing was peripheral blood. The J gene is TRBJ2-1, the V gene TRBV5-5, with D possibly TRBD1 on 6 matching bases. The clonotype originates from a woman in her seventies with acute or convalescent COVID-19. CDR3 region: CASSTKQGSSYNEQFF. The DNA of the CDR3 is TGTGCCAGCAGCACGAAACAGGGCAGCTCCTACAATGAGCAGTTCTTC. Full variable domain (missing parts from reference TRBV5-5 and TRBJ2-1): DAGVTQSPTHLIKTRGQQVTLRCSPISGHKSVSWYQQVLGQGPQFIFQYYEKEERGRGNFPDRFSARQFPNYSSELNVNALLLGDSALYLCASSTKQGSSYNEQFFGPGTRLTVL.